This passage covers 9 T cell receptor beta chains from one sample sequenced in a study of vaccination effects on CD4 cells after COVID-19. Ahead of sequencing, the ViraFEST assay grew antigen-specific CD4+ T cells using viral peptide pools. With more than 9 days of culture completed, CD4+ T cells were isolated. Testing of the vaccine recipients showed negative nucleocapsid antibodies and no prior SARS-CoV-2 infection. These TCRs' antigens remain unknown. Assay used: immunoSEQ multiplex PCR; TCRdb lists only in-frame clones, some missing. The table includes under 40,000 clones, 73% detected once. Sequences were derived from CD4+ T cells from PBMCs cultured with HCoV-OC43 spike peptides, sampled before COVID-19 vaccination. The subset denotes: HCoV-OC43 spike overlapping peptide pool stimulation. All receptors derive from a human donor who received a COVID-19 vaccine.

As concerns this clone: Other nucleotide sequences in the sample specify the same CDR3. The gene calls are TRBV6-2 or TRBV6-3 and TRBJ1-2; a weak D match, TRBD1 (5 bases). The CDR3 is 11 amino acids. The ends were cut back, 6 bases at V and 7 bases at J, with 9 bases in the middle. Germline V gene sequence: CDR1 MNHEY, CDR2 SVGEGT. CDR3 region: CASSQGVGYTF. CDR3 nucleotide sequence: TGTGCCAGCAGCCAAGGGGTTGGCTACACCTTC.

V gene TRBV9 combines with J gene TRBJ2-5, with 7 bases aligning to TRBD2. Germline-derived CDR1 and CDR2 are SGDLS and YYNGEE. The V and J ends lost 4 bases and 5 bases, in that order; junction bases with no gene match: 14. The CDR3 is 16 amino acids. The CDR3 nucleotides read TGTGCCAGCAGCCTGACGGCGGGGGTCAACGCGGAGACCCAGTACTTC. Translating gives CASSLTAGVNAETQYF.

The V and J genes are TRBV5-1 and TRBJ2-7; TRBD1 aligns across 8 bases. Germline V gene lookup returns CDR1 SGHRS and CDR2 YFSETQ. The CDR3 runs 14 residues. The junction had 5 bases not matched to a gene; V was cut back by 4 bases and J by 2 bases. CDR3 bases: TGCGCCAGCAGCCCGACGGGACAGGCCTACGAGCAGTACTTC. This translates into CASSPTGQAYEQYF. Combining the CDR3 with reference TRBV5-1 and TRBJ2-7 gives the whole variable domain KAGVTQTPRYLIKTRGQQVTLSCSPISGHRSVSWYQQTPGQGLQFLFEYFSETQRNKGNFPGRFSGRQFSNSRSEMNVSTLELGDSALYLCASSPTGQAYEQYFGPGTRLTVT.

This rearrangement joins TRBV30 to TRBJ1-5; D remains unclear. Germline CDR1 and CDR2: GTSNPN and SVGIG (reference sequence). The CDR3 is 15 amino acids. V was clipped by 1 base and J by 0 bases, with 10 bases between them. CDR3 coding DNA: TGTGCCTGGAGTGGTGGTACCCATAGCAATCAGCCCCAGCATTTT. Translation gives CAWSGGTHSNQPQHF.

The chain is built from TRBV28 and TRBJ2-7, with D possibly matching TRBD1 (6 bases). This CDR3 spans 13 amino acids. Germline assignment: CDR1 MDHEN and CDR2 SYDVKM. V was clipped by 5 bases and J by 4 bases, with 12 bases between them. CDR3 DNA: TGTGCCAGCAGTGCAACAGGGTTGTACGAGCAGTACTTC. Amino acids: CASSATGLYEQYF.

This clone has more than one count but fewer than ten. This chain connects TRBV10-3 to TRBJ2-1, with 9 bases identical to TRBD2. In germline, CDR1 is ENHRY, CDR2 SYGVKD. V trimming: 0 bases; J trimming: 5 bases; junction bases outside the gene matches: 2. The CDR3 consists of 15 residues. The CDR3 loop reads CAISESGTSNNEQFF. CDR3 coding DNA: TGTGCCATCAGTGAGTCGGGGACTAGCAACAATGAGCAGTTCTTC.

A few counts support this clone. This chain links TRBV12-5 with TRBJ1-1; no clear D. Trimming left V 7 bases short and J 8 bases short, with 17 bases between. Looked up from germline, CDR1 is LGHNT and CDR2 is FRNRAP. CDR3 size: 13 residues. The CDR3: CASAALQAGEAFF. CDR3 bases: TGTGCTAGTGCGGCCCTCCAGGCGGGAGAAGCTTTCTTT.

This sequence joins TRBV18 and TRBJ2-2, with 15 bases that match TRBD2. The V and J ends lost 0 bases and 4 bases, in that order; junction bases with no gene match: 3. The CDR3 extends over 18 amino acids. Per the germline V gene, CDR1 is KGHSH and CDR2 is LQKENI. The CDR3 region is CASSPPGLAGGITGELFF. The CDR3 DNA sequence: TGTGCCAGCTCACCACCGGGACTAGCGGGAGGAATCACCGGGGAGCTGTTTTTT.

This clone was detected once. V and J are TRBV15 and TRBJ2-7; a weak D match, TRBD2 (5 bases). The CDR3 sequence is 13 residues long. Germline V gene sequence: CDR1 LNHNV, CDR2 YYDKDF (reference sequence). Trimming pared 5 bases from V and 4 bases from J, leaving 12 bases between. This chain's CDR3 is CATSRSRGYEQYF. The CDR3 nucleotides read TGTGCCACCAGCCGAAGCCGCGGGTACGAGCAGTACTTC.